This is a list of T cell receptor beta chains from one sample in a study of T cells in Graves' hyperthyroidism and ophthalmopathy. TCRdb fed the multiplex PCR reads into MiXCR, producing one record per CDR3 protein. This table has 200,000 to 250,000 distinct CDR3 sequences, less than 20% appearing once. Sequences were obtained from blood. These receptors all come from a woman aged 18-35 years with Graves' ophthalmopathy. The CDR3 runs from the conserved cysteine through the conserved F or W. D genes are given only for firm matches. Clone size is shown for a subset of rows, as once, few, many or a class of expanded clone.

d_call,v_call,j_call,clone_size,cdr3_aa,cdr3_nt
-,TRBV2,TRBJ1-1,many,CASAITGTGYTEAFF,TGTGCCAGCGCCATCACCGGAACTGGGTACACTGAAGCTTTCTTT
-,TRBV9,TRBJ2-5,many,CASSVGGSYQETQYF,TGTGCCAGCAGCGTAGGCGGGTCATATCAAGAGACCCAGTACTTC
TRBD2,TRBV7-9,TRBJ2-7,-,CASRRGRTSGGDEQYF,TGTGCCAGCAGACGGGGGAGGACTAGCGGGGGGGACGAGCAGTACTTC
TRBD1,TRBV20-1,TRBJ2-3,many,CSARSGTGLQVTQYF,TGCAGTGCTAGAAGCGGGACAGGGTTACAAGTTACGCAGTATTTT
-,TRBV19,TRBJ1-5,few,CASSIDNSNQPQHF,TGTGCCAGTAGTATAGACAACAGCAATCAGCCCCAGCATTTT
-,TRBV30,TRBJ2-1,many,CAWSREGQQFF,TGTGCCTGGAGTCGTGAGGGACAGCAGTTCTTC
TRBD1,TRBV2,TRBJ1-2,-,CASTRRQGTRGNYGYTF,TGTGCCAGCACCCGAAGACAGGGAACTAGGGGAAACTATGGCTACACCTTC
TRBD1,TRBV30,TRBJ2-7,many,CAWSPGQVPWWGEQYF,TGTGCCTGGAGCCCCGGACAGGTACCCTGGTGGGGCGAGCAGTACTTC
TRBD2,TRBV5-1,TRBJ2-3,many,CASSLGGVDTDTQYF,TGCGCCAGCAGCCTGGGAGGGGTCGACACAGATACGCAGTATTTT
-,TRBV6-1,TRBJ1-2,many,CASSQYSGSYGYTF,TGTGCCAGCAGTCAGTATTCCGGAAGCTATGGCTACACCTTC
TRBD1,TRBV2,TRBJ1-5,-,CAIPRTGGDQPQHF,TGTGCCATCCCACGGACAGGGGGCGATCAGCCCCAGCATTTT
-,TRBV2,TRBJ1-5,-,CASTEGRFDYQPQHF,TGTGCCAGCACGGAGGGACGATTCGATTATCAGCCCCAGCATTTT
TRBD2,TRBV10-3,TRBJ2-1,many,CATRDRGLAGVKGSYNEQFF,TGTGCCACCCGGGACAGGGGACTAGCGGGAGTAAAAGGCTCCTACAATGAGCAGTTCTTC
-,TRBV4-1,TRBJ2-5,many,CASSQPAETQYF,TGCGCCAGCAGCCAGCCAGCAGAGACCCAGTACTTC
TRBD2,TRBV20-1,TRBJ2-7,-,CSAIPGAGGTYEQYF,TGCAGTGCTATCCCGGGAGCGGGGGGTACCTACGAGCAGTACTTC
TRBD2,TRBV4-1,TRBJ2-3,-,CASSQAFGGEDTQYF,TGCGCCAGCAGCCAAGCTTTCGGGGGGGAAGATACGCAGTATTTT
-,TRBV2,TRBJ2-1,many,CASRNLATNEQFF,TGTGCCAGCAGAAACCTAGCGACCAATGAGCAGTTCTTC
TRBD2,TRBV6-1,TRBJ2-1,many,CASSRTSGAPYNEQFF,TGTGCCAGCAGTCGAACTAGCGGGGCCCCTTACAATGAGCAGTTCTTC
TRBD1,TRBV5-1,TRBJ1-1,many,CASSLPTGLNTEAFF,TGCGCCAGCAGCCTACCGACAGGGCTTAACACTGAAGCTTTCTTT
-,TRBV20-1,TRBJ1-2,many,CSANDGHGYTF,TGCAGTGCCAACGATGGGCATGGCTACACCTTC
-,TRBV7-9,TRBJ1-1,few,CASSLDAGPGAEAFF,TGTGCCAGCAGCTTAGATGCAGGGCCCGGCGCTGAAGCTTTCTTT
-,TRBV12-3/TRBV12-4,TRBJ2-1,many,CASSSPRVGNEQFF,TGTGCCAGCAGTTCCCCACGGGTCGGCAATGAGCAGTTCTTC
-,TRBV2,TRBJ1-2,many,CASREGLGYTF,TGTGCCAGCAGGGAGGGGTTAGGCTACACCTTC
-,TRBV9,TRBJ2-7,-,CASSVGLLNEQYF,TGTGCCAGCAGCGTAGGACTACTCAACGAGCAGTACTTC
TRBD1,TRBV28,TRBJ1-4,many,CASSLGGLTGEHEKLFF,TGTGCCAGCAGTTTAGGGGGGTTGACAGGGGAGCATGAAAAACTGTTTTTT
TRBD1,TRBV3-1,TRBJ2-3,many,CASSHFDRGLGDTQYF,TGTGCCAGCAGCCATTTCGACAGGGGGCTTGGAGATACGCAGTATTTT
-,TRBV2,TRBJ2-7,many,CASSDREQYF,TGTGCCAGCAGTGACAGGGAGCAGTACTTC
-,TRBV20-1,TRBJ1-5,many,CSASQGRGNQPQHF,TGCAGTGCTTCACAGGGAAGGGGCAATCAGCCCCAGCATTTT
TRBD1,TRBV10-3,TRBJ1-2,many,CAISVTGGRNYGYTF,TGTGCCATCAGTGTTACAGGGGGCAGGAACTATGGCTACACCTTC
-,TRBV9,TRBJ2-3,-,CASSVAQARDTQYF,TGTGCCAGCAGCGTAGCCCAGGCAAGGGATACGCAGTATTTT
-,TRBV9,TRBJ2-6,few,CASSVEAGFRSGANVLTF,TGTGCCAGCAGCGTAGAGGCAGGGTTCCGGTCTGGGGCCAACGTCCTGACTTTC
-,TRBV6-1,TRBJ1-2,many,CASRSSLNYGYTF,TGTGCCAGCAGGTCAAGCCTCAACTATGGCTACACCTTC
-,TRBV7-2,TRBJ1-1,many,CASSLISGGINTEAFF,TGTGCCAGCAGCTTAATATCTGGGGGAATAAACACTGAAGCTTTCTTT
-,TRBV9,TRBJ1-1,-,CASSVSSGLNTEAFF,TGTGCCAGCAGCGTAAGTTCGGGACTAAACACTGAAGCTTTCTTT
-,TRBV6-1,TRBJ1-3,many,CASRQNRDPIYF,TGTGCCAGCAGACAGAACAGGGATCCCATATATTTT
TRBD2,TRBV7-9,TRBJ2-1,many,CASRLWTSGSSYNEQFF,TGTGCCAGCAGACTCTGGACTAGCGGGAGCTCCTACAATGAGCAGTTCTTC
TRBD2,TRBV12-3/TRBV12-4,TRBJ2-3,-,CASSQGLAGVYDTQYF,TGTGCCAGCAGTCAAGGACTAGCGGGGGTCTATGATACGCAGTATTTT
-,TRBV7-9,TRBJ2-7,many,CASSLSPLAGGLEQYF,TGTGCCAGCAGCTTAAGTCCTCTAGCTGGAGGACTCGAGCAGTACTTC
TRBD1,TRBV20-1,TRBJ2-1,many,CSARVFRTGAYNEQFF,TGCAGTGCTAGAGTTTTTAGGACAGGGGCCTACAATGAGCAGTTCTTC
-,TRBV28,TRBJ1-1,many,CASNQGHGTEAFF,TGTGCCAGCAACCAGGGTCACGGCACTGAAGCTTTCTTT
TRBD2,TRBV20-1,TRBJ2-5,many,CSAMWVAGGRWATQYF,TGCAGTGCTATGTGGGTAGCGGGGGGCCGATGGGCGACCCAGTACTTC
-,TRBV3-1,TRBJ1-5,-,CASSQDLRGNQPQHF,TGTGCCAGCAGCCAAGACCTGAGGGGGAATCAGCCCCAGCATTTT